This record concerns one T cell receptor beta chain sequence. CDR1 is SGDLS, CDR2 YYNGEE, per germline. The CDR3 consists of 15 residues. V lost 5 bases to trimming and J lost 3 bases; unmatched junction nucleotides: 10. In the authors' workflow: Reference gene primers were amplified, and this amplification served to estimate nucleated cell counts. Clones were read by immunoSEQ multiplex PCR, and TCRdb kept only the in-frame ones, dropping some. V, J and clone size were drawn from that table, and D and trimming were deduced from the DNA. The sample yields approximately 230,000 clones, about four fifths seen once. The entry originates in a study of blood T cell repertoires in COVID-19. Study in general: The United States, Italy and Spain were the sources of the acute and convalescent COVID-19 samples. From T cells, B-cell-depleted T cells, or PBMCs came the material, which was cDNA or gDNA.

This TCR was recovered from a man at least 80 years old with acute or convalescent COVID-19. The sequenced sample was peripheral blood. The chain uses TRBV9 and TRBJ2-7, with TRBD2 identical over 8 bases. Here the CDR3 reads CASSVYHTSGYEQYF. CDR3 sequence (DNA): TGTGCCAGCAGTGTATACCACACTAGCGGCTACGAGCAGTACTTC.